The rows below give T cell receptor beta chains drawn from one sample of a study of cytomegalovirus exposure and HLA in healthy donors. Only in-frame clones appear in the TCRdb table, and some are missing; sequencing was by immunoSEQ multiplex PCR. The sample's table shows roughly 190,000 clones. The sample was PBMCs. The origin of the receptors is a young woman in good health and CMV-seropositive. The CDR3 runs from the conserved cysteine through the conserved F or W. Fields, in order: D gene, J gene, V gene, CDR3 protein, CDR3 DNA. The D gene is left open where the match is weak.

d_gene: TRBD2; j_gene: TRBJ2-1; v_gene: TRBV4-2; CDR3aa: CASSQDQIAGEEQFF; CDR3nt: TGTGCCAGCAGCCAAGATCAAATAGCGGGAGAAGAGCAGTTCTTC
d_gene: .; j_gene: TRBJ1-2; v_gene: TRBV7-9; CDR3aa: CASSTHGGKANYGYTF; CDR3nt: TGTGCCAGCAGCACACATGGGGGGAAAGCTAACTATGGCTACACCTTC
d_gene: .; j_gene: TRBJ1-6; v_gene: TRBV4-3; CDR3aa: CASSSSGTNSPLHF; CDR3nt: TGCGCCAGCTCTTCCTCCGGGACAAATTCACCCCTCCACTTT
d_gene: .; j_gene: TRBJ2-5; v_gene: TRBV15; CDR3aa: CATSLLGREETQYF; CDR3nt: TGTGCCACCAGTCTTCTGGGCCGGGAGGAGACCCAGTACTTC
d_gene: .; j_gene: TRBJ1-2; v_gene: TRBV2; CDR3aa: CASSVSGNYGYTF; CDR3nt: TGTGCCAGCAGTGTATCAGGAAACTATGGCTACACCTTC
d_gene: TRBD2; j_gene: TRBJ2-7; v_gene: TRBV2; CDR3aa: CASSPEAGGVYEQYF; CDR3nt: TGTGCCAGCAGTCCGGAGGCGGGAGGGGTCTACGAGCAGTACTTC
d_gene: .; j_gene: TRBJ1-5; v_gene: TRBV15; CDR3aa: CATRINRDTNQPQHF; CDR3nt: TGTGCCACCAGAATAAACCGGGACACCAATCAGCCCCAGCATTTT
d_gene: TRBD1; j_gene: TRBJ2-3; v_gene: TRBV4-1; CDR3aa: CASSAEPGQGPDTQYF; CDR3nt: TGCGCCAGCAGCGCTGAACCGGGACAGGGACCAGATACGCAGTATTTT
d_gene: .; j_gene: TRBJ2-6; v_gene: TRBV2; CDR3aa: CASSLDSSGANVLTF; CDR3nt: TGTGCCAGCAGCCTCGACAGCTCTGGGGCCAACGTCCTGACTTTC
d_gene: .; j_gene: TRBJ1-2; v_gene: TRBV27; CDR3aa: CASSIGQSYGYTF; CDR3nt: TGTGCCAGCAGCATCGGACAGTCCTATGGCTACACCTTC
d_gene: .; j_gene: TRBJ1-5; v_gene: TRBV19; CDR3aa: CASSIPGGPDQPQHF; CDR3nt: TGTGCCAGTAGTATACCGGGCGGGCCGGATCAGCCCCAGCATTTT
d_gene: TRBD2; j_gene: TRBJ2-7; v_gene: TRBV14; CDR3aa: CASSQDRPGGQYF; CDR3nt: TGTGCCAGCAGCCAAGACAGACCGGGGGGGCAGTACTTC
d_gene: .; j_gene: TRBJ2-3; v_gene: TRBV30; CDR3aa: CAWSSSPTTDTQYF; CDR3nt: TGTGCCTGGAGTTCGAGCCCCACCACAGATACGCAGTATTTT
d_gene: TRBD1; j_gene: TRBJ2-5; v_gene: TRBV6-1; CDR3aa: CASSEEDREETQYF; CDR3nt: TGTGCCAGCAGTGAAGAGGACAGGGAAGAGACCCAGTACTTC
d_gene: .; j_gene: TRBJ2-3; v_gene: TRBV5-1; CDR3aa: CASSGAGWVSTDTQYF; CDR3nt: TGCGCCAGCAGCGGGGCGGGATGGGTTAGCACAGATACGCAGTATTTT
d_gene: .; j_gene: TRBJ1-3; v_gene: TRBV30; CDR3aa: CAWSVRGSGNTIYF; CDR3nt: TGTGCCTGGAGTGTACGAGGGTCCGGAAACACCATATATTTT
d_gene: .; j_gene: TRBJ1-1; v_gene: TRBV6-6; CDR3aa: CASSYSRTFNTEAFF; CDR3nt: TGTGCCAGCAGTTACTCGAGGACATTTAACACTGAAGCTTTCTTT
d_gene: .; j_gene: TRBJ2-1; v_gene: TRBV14; CDR3aa: CASSQGALFGAKFF; CDR3nt: TGTGCCAGCAGCCAAGGGGCACTGTTTGGGGCGAAGTTCTTC
d_gene: TRBD1; j_gene: TRBJ2-3; v_gene: TRBV6-5; CDR3aa: CASSYDREGATDTQYF; CDR3nt: TGTGCCAGCAGTTACGACAGGGAAGGGGCGACAGATACGCAGTATTTT
d_gene: .; j_gene: TRBJ2-5; v_gene: TRBV6-5; CDR3aa: CASSYVSERGTQYF; CDR3nt: TGTGCCAGCAGTTACGTCTCGGAACGGGGGACCCAGTACTTC
d_gene: .; j_gene: TRBJ1-6; v_gene: TRBV6-5; CDR3aa: CASSSTDNSPLHF; CDR3nt: TGTGCCAGCAGTTCCACAGATAATTCACCCCTCCACTTT
d_gene: TRBD2; j_gene: TRBJ2-7; v_gene: TRBV30; CDR3aa: CAWSAPSGRAHEQYF; CDR3nt: TGTGCCTGGAGTGCTCCTAGCGGGAGGGCACACGAGCAGTACTTC
d_gene: TRBD1; j_gene: TRBJ1-2; v_gene: TRBV7-9; CDR3aa: CASSAGQGNYGYTF; CDR3nt: TGTGCCAGCAGCGCGGGACAGGGGAACTATGGCTACACCTTC
d_gene: .; j_gene: TRBJ2-2; v_gene: TRBV7-2; CDR3aa: CASRLGGGTTGELFF; CDR3nt: TGTGCCAGCAGGTTAGGAGGCGGGACCACCGGGGAGCTGTTTTTT
d_gene: .; j_gene: TRBJ1-2; v_gene: TRBV5-6; CDR3aa: CASSLQGPYGYTF; CDR3nt: TGTGCCAGCAGCTTGCAGGGGCCCTATGGCTACACCTTC
d_gene: .; j_gene: TRBJ2-7; v_gene: TRBV6-1; CDR3aa: CASSEARTASYEQYF; CDR3nt: TGTGCCAGCAGTGAAGCGAGGACAGCTAGTTACGAGCAGTACTTC
d_gene: .; j_gene: TRBJ1-5; v_gene: TRBV10-3; CDR3aa: CAISDSNQPQHF; CDR3nt: TGTGCCATCAGTGACTCCAATCAGCCCCAGCATTTT
d_gene: .; j_gene: TRBJ2-2; v_gene: TRBV2; CDR3aa: CASKRGGQNTGELFF; CDR3nt: TGTGCCAGCAAGAGAGGGGGTCAGAACACCGGGGAGCTGTTTTTT
d_gene: .; j_gene: TRBJ1-5; v_gene: TRBV7-2; CDR3aa: CASSLVNSGNQPQHF; CDR3nt: TGTGCCAGCAGCCTAGTAAATTCGGGCAATCAGCCCCAGCATTTT
d_gene: TRBD2; j_gene: TRBJ2-3; v_gene: TRBV7-6; CDR3aa: CASSPIPAGGLTDTQYF; CDR3nt: TGTGCCAGCAGCCCTATCCCAGCGGGGGGGTTGACAGATACGCAGTATTTT
d_gene: TRBD1; j_gene: TRBJ1-2; v_gene: TRBV4-1; CDR3aa: CASSWDRQGTDYGYTF; CDR3nt: TGCGCCAGCAGCTGGGACCGACAGGGGACGGACTATGGCTACACCTTC
d_gene: .; j_gene: TRBJ1-1; v_gene: TRBV7-9; CDR3aa: CASSLVGAGELNTEAFF; CDR3nt: TGTGCCAGCAGCTTAGTTGGCGCAGGGGAGCTGAACACTGAAGCTTTCTTT
d_gene: TRBD1; j_gene: TRBJ2-7; v_gene: TRBV11-2; CDR3aa: CASSIRQGGYEQYF; CDR3nt: TGTGCCAGCAGCATTCGACAGGGGGGATACGAGCAGTACTTC